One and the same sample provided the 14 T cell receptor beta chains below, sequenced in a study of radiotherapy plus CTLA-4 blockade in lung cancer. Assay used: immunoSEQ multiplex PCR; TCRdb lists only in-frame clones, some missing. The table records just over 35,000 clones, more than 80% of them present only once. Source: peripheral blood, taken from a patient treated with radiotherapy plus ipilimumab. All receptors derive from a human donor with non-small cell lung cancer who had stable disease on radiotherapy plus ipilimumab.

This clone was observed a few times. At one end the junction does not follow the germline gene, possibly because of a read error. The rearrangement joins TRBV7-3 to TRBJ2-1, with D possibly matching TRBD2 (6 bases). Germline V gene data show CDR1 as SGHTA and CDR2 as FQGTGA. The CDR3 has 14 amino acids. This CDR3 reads CASSTNGLAPSTIF. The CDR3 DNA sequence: TGTGCCAGCAGCACAAACGGCCTAGCGCCCAGTACGATCTTC.

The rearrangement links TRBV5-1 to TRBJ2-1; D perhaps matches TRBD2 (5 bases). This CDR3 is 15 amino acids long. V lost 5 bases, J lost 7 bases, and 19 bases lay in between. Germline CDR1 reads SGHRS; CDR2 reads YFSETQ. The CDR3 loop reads CASSQARGIPNEQFF. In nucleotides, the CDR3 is TGCGCCAGCAGTCAGGCGAGAGGGATTCCGAATGAGCAGTTCTTC.

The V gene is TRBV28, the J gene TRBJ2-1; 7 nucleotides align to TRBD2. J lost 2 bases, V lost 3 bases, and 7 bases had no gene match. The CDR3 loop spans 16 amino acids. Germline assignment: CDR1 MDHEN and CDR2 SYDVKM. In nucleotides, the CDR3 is TGTGCCAGCAGTTTGGGTACGGGAGGCCCCTACAATGAGCAGTTCTTC. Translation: CASSLGTGGPYNEQFF.

The CDR3 is CASSLTSVTGELFF. The CDR3 nucleotides read TGTGCCAGCAGCCTGACTAGCGTCACCGGGGAGCTGTTTTTT. The chain carries TRBV5-8 and TRBJ2-2, with 8 positions matching TRBD2. Germline loops: CDR1 SGHTS, CDR2 YDEGEE. The CDR3 is 14 residues long. V dropped 4 bases and J dropped 4; count of bases not matched to a gene: 3.

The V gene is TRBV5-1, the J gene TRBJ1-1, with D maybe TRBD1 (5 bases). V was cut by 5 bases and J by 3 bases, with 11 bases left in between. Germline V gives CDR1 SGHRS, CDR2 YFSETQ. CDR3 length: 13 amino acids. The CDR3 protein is CASSTKGYTEAFF. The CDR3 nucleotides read TGCGCCAGCAGTACCAAGGGGTACACTGAAGCTTTCTTT.

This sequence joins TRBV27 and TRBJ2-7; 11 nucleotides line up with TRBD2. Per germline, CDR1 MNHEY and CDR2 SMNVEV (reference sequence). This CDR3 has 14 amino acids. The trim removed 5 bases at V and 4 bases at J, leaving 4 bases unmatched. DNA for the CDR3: TGTGCCAGCAGTGTTAGCGGGGGGGGTTACGAGCAGTACTTC. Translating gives CASSVSGGGYEQYF.

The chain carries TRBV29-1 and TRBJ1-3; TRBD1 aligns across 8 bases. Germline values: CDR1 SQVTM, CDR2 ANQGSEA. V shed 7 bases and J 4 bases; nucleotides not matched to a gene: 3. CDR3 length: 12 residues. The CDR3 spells CSATGGGNTIYF. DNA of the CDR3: TGCAGCGCTACAGGGGGGGGAAACACCATATATTTT.

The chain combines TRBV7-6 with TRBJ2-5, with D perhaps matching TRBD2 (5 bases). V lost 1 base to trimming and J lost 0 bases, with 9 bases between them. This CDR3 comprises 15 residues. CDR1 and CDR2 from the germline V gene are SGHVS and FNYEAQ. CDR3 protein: CASSLGPADQETQYF. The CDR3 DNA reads TGTGCCAGCAGCTTAGGGCCAGCGGACCAAGAGACCCAGTACTTC.

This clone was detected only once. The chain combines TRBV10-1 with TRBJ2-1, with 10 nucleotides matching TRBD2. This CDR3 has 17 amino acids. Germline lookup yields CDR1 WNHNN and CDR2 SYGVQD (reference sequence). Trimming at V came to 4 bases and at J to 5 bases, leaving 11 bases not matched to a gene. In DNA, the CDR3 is TGCGCCAGCAGTGTTGGTCCTAGCGGGGGCTCTGACAATGAGCAGTTCTTC. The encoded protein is CASSVGPSGGSDNEQFF.

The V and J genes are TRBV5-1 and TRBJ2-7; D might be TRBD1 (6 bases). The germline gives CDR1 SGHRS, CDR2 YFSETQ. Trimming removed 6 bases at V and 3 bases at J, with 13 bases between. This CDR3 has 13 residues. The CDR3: CASKRDTDYEQYF. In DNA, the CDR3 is TGCGCCAGCAAACGGGACACTGACTACGAGCAGTACTTC.

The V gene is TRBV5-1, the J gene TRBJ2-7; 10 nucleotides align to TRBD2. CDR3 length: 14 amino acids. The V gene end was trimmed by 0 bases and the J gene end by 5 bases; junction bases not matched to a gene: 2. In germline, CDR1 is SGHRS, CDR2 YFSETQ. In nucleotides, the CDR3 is TGCGCCAGCAGCTTGGCTAGCGGGAGCCACGAGCAGTACTTC. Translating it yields CASSLASGSHEQYF.

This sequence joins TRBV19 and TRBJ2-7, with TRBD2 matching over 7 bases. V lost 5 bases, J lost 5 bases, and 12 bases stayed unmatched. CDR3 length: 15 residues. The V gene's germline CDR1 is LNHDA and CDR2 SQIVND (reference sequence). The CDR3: CASSQGEGSVNEQYF. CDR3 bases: TGTGCCAGTAGTCAAGGGGAGGGGTCTGTCAACGAGCAGTACTTC. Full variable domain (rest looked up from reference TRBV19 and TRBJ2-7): DGGITQSPKYLFRKEGQNVTLSCEQNLNHDAMYWYRQDPGQGLRLIYYSQIVNDFQKGDIAEGYSVSREKKESFPLTVTSAQKNPTAFYLCASSQGEGSVNEQYFGPGTRLTVT.

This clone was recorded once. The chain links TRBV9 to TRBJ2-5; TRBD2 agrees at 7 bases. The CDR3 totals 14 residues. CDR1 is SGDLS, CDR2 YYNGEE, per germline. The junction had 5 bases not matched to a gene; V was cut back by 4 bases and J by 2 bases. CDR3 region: CASSPDGGQETQYF. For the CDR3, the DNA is TGTGCCAGCAGCCCCGACGGGGGGCAAGAGACCCAGTACTTC.

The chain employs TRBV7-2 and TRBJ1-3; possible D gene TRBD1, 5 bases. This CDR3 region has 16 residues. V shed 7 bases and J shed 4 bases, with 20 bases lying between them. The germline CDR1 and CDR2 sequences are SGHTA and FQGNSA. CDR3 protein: CASILDSPRSGNTIYF. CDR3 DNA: TGTGCCAGCATCCTAGACAGTCCCCGCTCCGGAAACACCATATATTTT.